These 19 T cell receptor beta chains share one sample of origin, sequenced in a study of blood T cell repertoires in COVID-19 (dated by TCRdb to about 2020). The method was the immunoSEQ multiplex PCR assay. The source is immuneACCESS, and TCRdb retained only in-frame sequences with V and J called. Part of the clones is not carried over; for the studies checked, unresolved V genes explain less than half of this, and the remainder is unexplained. Within this sample are around 240,000 clones, with approximately 81% of them counted one time only. In total, the top ten clones hold around 0.97% of the sample. What was sequenced was peripheral blood. The receptor set was obtained from a man aged 35-49 years with acute or convalescent COVID-19.

This chain links TRBV30 with TRBJ1-3; TRBD1 is a possible D gene (5 bases). The CDR3 is 15 residues long. Trimming took 2 bases from V and 2 from J, leaving 13 bases between them. The germline V gene has CDR1 GTSNPN and CDR2 SVGIG (reference sequence). CDR3 region: CAWSPGGAAGNTIYF. The CDR3 DNA reads as TGTGCCTGGAGTCCGGGCGGGGCCGCTGGAAACACCATATATTTT.

The chain recombines TRBV9 with TRBJ2-7; D is undetermined. Deletions cut 4 bases from V and 6 bases from J, with 11 bases between. CDR1 is SGDLS and CDR2 is YYNGEE in the germline V gene. This CDR3 contains 12 residues. The CDR3 DNA is TGTGCCAGCAGCTCACCATGGAGCGAGCAGTACTTC. Protein sequence: CASSSPWSEQYF.

The table lists this clone with a count of one. This rearrangement joins TRBV7-8 to TRBJ1-5, with a possible D match to TRBD1 (5 bases). Per the germline V gene, CDR1 is SGHVS and CDR2 is FQNEAQ. Trimming pared 2 bases from V and 0 bases from J, leaving 23 bases between. This CDR3 has 20 amino acids. The CDR3 reads CASSLRQVGQSEYSNQPQHF. DNA of the CDR3: TGTGCCAGCAGCTTACGTCAAGTGGGGCAGAGCGAATATAGCAATCAGCCCCAGCATTTT.

V is TRBV27 and J is TRBJ2-7, with a weak D call TRBD1 (6 bases). CDR1 is MNHEY and CDR2 is SMNVEV in the germline V gene (reference sequence). V was trimmed by 3 bases and J by 2 bases, leaving 14 bases between them. The CDR3 has 15 amino acids. CDR3 nucleotide sequence: TGTGCCAGCAGTTTGGGTACAGGGCTAACCTACGAGCAGTACTTC. This gives the protein CASSLGTGLTYEQYF.

The V gene is TRBV11-2, the J gene TRBJ2-7; D is unclear. Trimming pared 5 bases from V and 5 bases from J, leaving 25 bases between. Germline V gene sequence: CDR1 SGHAT, CDR2 FQNNGV. The CDR3 has 17 residues. CDR3 sequence: CASSPPLFRHQSDEQYF. The CDR3 DNA is TGTGCCAGCAGCCCCCCCCTATTTAGACACCAATCGGACGAGCAGTACTTC.

V and J are TRBV6-5 and TRBJ1-2; D remains unclear. Trimming removed 6 bases at V and 5 bases at J, with 13 bases between. CDR1 and CDR2 from the germline V gene are MNHEY and SVGAGI. CDR3 length equals 13 residues. The CDR3 region is CASRPREEYGYTF. CDR3 in DNA: TGTGCCAGCAGACCGCGGGAGGAATATGGCTACACCTTC.

J is TRBJ1-6 and V is TRBV6-5; 10 bases fit TRBD1. This CDR3 is 16 amino acids long. CDR1 is MNHEY, CDR2 SVGAGI, per germline. The J segment lost 8 bases and the V segment lost 7 bases, leaving 11 bases of the junction unmatched. CDR3 coding DNA: TGTGCCAGCACCTACTCTCTGGGACAGGGGCATTCACCCCTCCACTTT. Translation gives CASTYSLGQGHSPLHF.

The V gene is TRBV6-2 or TRBV6-3, the J gene TRBJ2-3, with 16 bases identical to TRBD2. V was clipped by 6 bases and J by 3 bases; unmatched bases: 9. The CDR3 is 18 residues long. Per germline, CDR1 MNHEY and CDR2 SVGEGT. In DNA form, the CDR3 reads TGTGCCAGCAGCCAAACCGGGACTAGCGGGGGGGCTACAGATACGCAGTATTTT. This translates into CASSQTGTSGGATDTQYF.

The chain couples TRBV2 to TRBJ1-1, with D possibly matching TRBD1 (6 bases). CDR1 SNHLY and CDR2 FYNNEI come from the germline V gene. With 7 bases removed from V and 2 bases from J, the gap between germline ends came to 14 bases. The CDR3 length is 14 residues. The CDR3 spells CASMNQGGNTEAFF. The CDR3 DNA reads as TGTGCCAGCATGAACCAAGGGGGTAACACTGAAGCTTTCTTT. Full variable domain (outside the CDR3, taken from reference TRBV2 and TRBJ1-1): EPEVTQTPSHQVTQMGQEVILRCVPISNHLYFYWYRQILGQKVEFLVSFYNNEISEKSEIFDDQFSVERPDGSNFTLKIRSTKLEDSAMYFCASMNQGGNTEAFFGQGTRLTVV.

This clone has just one count. This chain uses TRBV28 with TRBJ1-2, with D hard to call. The ends were cut back, 2 bases at V and 7 bases at J, with 5 bases in the middle. The CDR3 covers 11 residues. Germline CDR1 and CDR2: MDHEN and SYDVKM. The CDR3 region is CASSLAGGYTF. Written as DNA, the CDR3 is TGTGCCAGCAGTTTAGCCGGTGGCTACACCTTC.

The chain joins TRBV3-1 (or the pseudogene TRBV3-2) to TRBJ1-1; a possible D gene is TRBD1 (6 bases). CDR3 length: 13 amino acids. Germline V CDR1 and CDR2: LGHDT, YNNKEL (reference sequence). V was trimmed by 2 bases and J by 6 bases, leaving 10 bases between them. The CDR3 here is CASSQLGAPEAFF. Written as DNA, the CDR3 is TGTGCCAGCAGCCAATTGGGGGCCCCTGAAGCTTTCTTT.

The chain recombines TRBV21-1 with TRBJ1-2. TRBV21-1 counts as a pseudogene. The length of the CDR3 is 15 residues. The CDR3 loop reads CASSKRSRGNYGYTF. The CDR3 DNA follows: TGTGCCAGCAGCAAGCGCTCCCGGGGGAACTATGGCTACACCTTC.

The J gene is TRBJ2-7, the V gene TRBV9; 9 positions agree with TRBD1. V lost 5 bases to trimming and J lost 2 bases; unmatched junction nucleotides: 11. In germline, CDR1 is SGDLS, CDR2 YYNGEE. The CDR3 has 16 amino acids. The CDR3 nucleotides read TGTGCCAGCAGTCTAGGGGGACAGGGTCATCCCTACGAGCAGTACTTC. It translates to CASSLGGQGHPYEQYF.

The J gene is TRBJ2-1, the V gene TRBV6-6, with D possibly TRBD1 on 6 matching bases. This CDR3 region has 16 residues. Germline lookup yields CDR1 MNHNY and CDR2 SVGAGI (reference sequence). Trimming cost V 5 bases and J 4 bases, with 18 bases left between them. CDR3 bases: TGTGCCAGCAGTATAACGAGAGGACAGCCATACAATGAGCAGTTCTTC. Residues: CASSITRGQPYNEQFF.

This chain connects TRBV5-4 to TRBJ2-7, with 10 bases fitting TRBD2. This CDR3 has 16 residues. The germline V gene encodes CDR1 SGHNT and CDR2 YYREEE (reference sequence). Trimming cost V 0 bases and J 4 bases; bases outside gene matches: 7. The chain's CDR3 is CASSLASGGASYEQYF. The CDR3 coding sequence is TGTGCCAGCAGCTTGGCAAGCGGGGGGGCCTCATACGAGCAGTACTTC.

Remarks on this clone: Other DNA sequences in the sample encode the same CDR3. CDR3 residues: CASSLAATNEKLFF. DNA of the CDR3: TGCGCCAGCAGCTTGGCTGCAACTAATGAAAAACTGTTTTTT. The J gene is TRBJ1-4, the V gene TRBV5-1, with unresolved D. Trimming removed 0 bases at V and 0 bases at J, with 3 bases between. CDR3 length equals 14 residues. Germline V gene data show CDR1 as SGHRS and CDR2 as YFSETQ.

The chain combines TRBV5-1 with TRBJ2-2; no definite D call. CDR3 size: 17 residues. V lost 4 bases and J lost 1, with 17 bases in between. Germline CDR1 is SGHRS and CDR2 is YFSETQ. The CDR3 sequence is CASSPDHTSGNTGELFF. CDR3 nucleotides: TGCGCCAGCAGCCCAGATCACACGTCAGGGAACACCGGGGAGCTGTTTTTT.

J is TRBJ2-2 and V is TRBV2, with D unresolved. This CDR3 region has 13 residues. From germline, CDR1 is SNHLY and CDR2 FYNNEI. Trimming removed 4 bases at V and 5 bases at J, with 8 bases between. CDR3 nucleotides: TGTGCCAGCAGTGCCTCAGGAACCGGGGAGCTGTTTTTT. Protein: CASSASGTGELFF.

The chain joins TRBV12-3 or TRBV12-4 to TRBJ2-1; 7 bases are shared with TRBD1. The V and J ends lost 7 bases and 13 bases, in that order; junction bases with no gene match: 10. This CDR3 spans 12 amino acids. The CDR3 DNA reads as TGTGCCAGCACCCTAGGGTGGACAGGCCAGTTCTTC. Amino acid sequence: CASTLGWTGQFF.